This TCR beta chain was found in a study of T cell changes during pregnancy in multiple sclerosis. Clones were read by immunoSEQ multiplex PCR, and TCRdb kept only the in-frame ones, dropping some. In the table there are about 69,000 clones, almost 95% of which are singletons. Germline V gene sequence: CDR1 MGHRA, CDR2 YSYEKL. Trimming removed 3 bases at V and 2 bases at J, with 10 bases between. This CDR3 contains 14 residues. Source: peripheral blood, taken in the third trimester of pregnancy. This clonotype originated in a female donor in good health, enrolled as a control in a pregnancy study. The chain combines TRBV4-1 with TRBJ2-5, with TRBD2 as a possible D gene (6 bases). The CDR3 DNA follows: TGCGCCAGCAGCCAGTCGGGACTTCAAGAGACCCAGTACTTC. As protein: CASSQSGLQETQYF.